Following are 14 T cell receptor beta chains from one sample sequenced in a study of identical twins. TCRdb processed the 5' RACE reads anew with MiXCR; each CDR3 protein has one entry. Seen here are about 300,000 distinct CDR3 sequences, around 12% observed once, and the top ten hold approximately 7.9%. Another study also made use of these data, one on yellow fever vaccine responses in identical twins.

The source material was CD8+ T cells sorted from blood. These receptors were obtained from a woman under 30 in good health.

This clonotype was seen repeatedly, ten times or more. V is TRBV24-1 and J is TRBJ2-1; either TRBD1 or TRBD2 may supply D (6 bases each). Germline-derived CDR1 and CDR2 are KGHDR and SFDVKD. The CDR3 is made up of 14 amino acids. Deletions cut 3 bases from V and 4 bases from J, with 9 bases between. The CDR3 nucleotides are TGTGCCACCAGTGATACAGGGACTTACAATGAGCAGTTCTTC. Protein: CATSDTGTYNEQFF.

In this sample, this clonotype turned up a few times. This chain joins TRBV2 and TRBJ2-5; 9 bases match TRBD2. Looked up from germline, CDR1 is SNHLY and CDR2 is FYNNEI. The CDR3 runs to 14 residues. The J segment lost 6 bases and the V segment lost 6 bases, leaving 8 bases of the junction unmatched. As DNA, the CDR3 is TGTGCCAGCAGCTTAGCGGGAGTAAGACAGACCCAGTACTTC. Encoded protein: CASSLAGVRQTQYF.

The chain couples TRBV6-5 to TRBJ1-4; weak D call: TRBD1 (5 bases). CDR1 and CDR2 from the germline V gene are MNHEY and SVGAGI. The CDR3 loop spans 15 amino acids. V lost 0 bases, J lost 4 bases, and 9 bases lay in between. The CDR3 DNA sequence: TGTGCCAGCAGTTACTCGACGACAGTTAATGAAAAACTGTTTTTT. Protein: CASSYSTTVNEKLFF.

The rearrangement links TRBV7-2 to TRBJ2-7; D ambiguous. V dropped 5 bases and J dropped 2 bases, with 13 bases sitting between them. CDR1 is SGHTA and CDR2 is FQGNSA in the germline V gene. The CDR3 consists of 14 residues. The CDR3 sequence: CASSLGFLTYEQYF. CDR3 nucleotide sequence: TGTGCCAGCAGCCTTGGGTTTCTGACCTACGAGCAGTACTTC.

This clonotype was seen repeatedly, ten times or more. The rearrangement links TRBV29-1 to TRBJ2-7; D is possibly TRBD1 or TRBD2 (5 bases each). V lost 3 bases to trimming and J lost 0 bases, with 18 bases between them. This CDR3 comprises 16 residues. Germline CDR1 is SQVTM and CDR2 is ANQGSEA. CDR3 protein: CSVEGIWDASSYEQYF. The CDR3 DNA is TGCAGCGTTGAGGGGATTTGGGACGCCAGCTCCTACGAGCAGTACTTC.

This clonotype was recorded a few times. The CDR3 coding sequence is TGCAGCGTTGTCCCAGTGACGGGTGAGCAGTTCTTC. It codes for CSVVPVTGEQFF. The rearrangement uses TRBV29-1 and TRBJ2-1; D unresolved. The V gene's germline CDR1 is SQVTM and CDR2 ANQGSEA. Trimming cost V 4 bases and J 9 bases, with 13 bases left between them. The CDR3 is 12 residues long.

This clonotype showed up just a few times. This chain connects TRBV6-6 to TRBJ1-2, with D unresolved. V was shortened by 2 bases and J by 6 bases, with 10 bases between the two germline ends. Per the germline V gene, CDR1 is MNHNY and CDR2 is SVGAGI (reference sequence). This CDR3 region has 13 residues. The CDR3 reads CASSYPSVDGYTF. DNA of the CDR3: TGTGCCAGCAGTTACCCGTCTGTTGATGGCTACACCTTC.

This clonotype showed up just a few times. The chain combines TRBV12-3 or TRBV12-4 with TRBJ1-5, with D unresolved. This CDR3 has 13 residues. The V end lost 3 bases, the J end lost 6 bases, and 9 bases lay between the germline ends. The CDR3 region has the DNA TGTGCCAGCAGTTTTGGGTCTGGTCAGCCCCAGCATTTT. Translation: CASSFGSGQPQHF.

This clonotype has more than one count but fewer than ten. The CDR3 DNA reads TGTGCCAGCAGCCTACTAGCGGCAGCGAGAGATACGCAGTATTTT. Protein: CASSLLAAARDTQYF. The chain has TRBV3-1 and TRBJ2-3; TRBD2 aligns across 8 bases. This CDR3 comprises 15 residues. V lost 4 bases and J lost 5; bases outside the gene matches: 8. Germline loops: CDR1 LGHDT, CDR2 YNNKEL (reference sequence).

J is TRBJ2-1 and V is TRBV28; 7 nucleotides agree with TRBD1. Germline loops: CDR1 MDHEN, CDR2 SYDVKM. Germline trimming cut 7 bases from V and 0 bases from J; bases unmatched to any gene: 9. The CDR3 has 16 amino acids. CDR3 protein: CASIRDRVFSYNEQFF. In nucleotides, the CDR3 is TGTGCCAGCATACGGGACAGAGTATTCTCCTACAATGAGCAGTTCTTC.

This clonotype was seen more than once but under ten times. This chain connects TRBV4-1 to TRBJ2-7; TRBD2 is a possible D gene (5 bases). CDR3 length: 14 amino acids. Germline-derived CDR1 and CDR2 are MGHRA and YSYEKL. The V end was cut by 4 bases, the J end by 2 bases, with 12 bases between. The CDR3 loop reads CASSPDLGAYEQYV. The CDR3 nucleotides read TGCGCCAGCAGCCCCGATCTCGGGGCCTACGAGCAGTACGTC.

This clonotype was counted only a few times. The V and J genes are TRBV4-1 and TRBJ2-2; D call uncertain. Trimming removed 4 bases at V and 6 bases at J, with 15 bases between. Looked up from germline, CDR1 is MGHRA and CDR2 is YSYEKL. The CDR3 extends over 15 amino acids. CDR3: CASSPSGGLAGELFF. The CDR3 nucleotides read TGCGCCAGCAGCCCATCCGGTGGTTTGGCCGGGGAGCTGTTTTTT.

This clonotype was observed a handful of times. The CDR3: CATRRVRGFYEQYV. DNA of the CDR3: TGTGCCACCCGCCGTGTCCGGGGATTCTACGAGCAGTACGTC. The chain recombines TRBV10-3 with TRBJ2-7; tentative D call: TRBD2 (5 bases). The V gene lost 10 bases and the J gene lost 3 bases, with 19 bases spanning the gap. Per germline, CDR1 ENHRY and CDR2 SYGVKD. The CDR3 contains 14 residues.

A few counts support this clonotype. The genes are TRBV5-1 and TRBJ2-1; D may be TRBD1 (6 bases). This CDR3 is 17 amino acids long. V lost 3 bases to trimming and J lost 5 bases, with 21 bases between them. CDR1 is SGHRS and CDR2 is YFSETQ in the germline V gene. The CDR3 sequence: CASSSRVQGRFDNEQFF. The CDR3 DNA reads TGCGCCAGCAGCTCCCGGGTCCAGGGGAGATTCGACAATGAGCAGTTCTTC.